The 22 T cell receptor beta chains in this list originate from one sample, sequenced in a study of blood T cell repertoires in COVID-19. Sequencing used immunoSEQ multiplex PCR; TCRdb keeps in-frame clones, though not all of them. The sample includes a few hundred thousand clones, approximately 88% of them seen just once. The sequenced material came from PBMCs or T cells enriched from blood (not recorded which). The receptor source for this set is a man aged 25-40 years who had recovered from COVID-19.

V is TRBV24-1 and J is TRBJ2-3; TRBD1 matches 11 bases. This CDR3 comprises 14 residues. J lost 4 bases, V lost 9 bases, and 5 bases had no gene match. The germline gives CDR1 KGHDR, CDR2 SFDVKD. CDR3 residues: CATRGQGASDTQYF. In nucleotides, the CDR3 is TGTGCCACCCGTGGACAGGGGGCATCAGATACGCAGTATTTT.

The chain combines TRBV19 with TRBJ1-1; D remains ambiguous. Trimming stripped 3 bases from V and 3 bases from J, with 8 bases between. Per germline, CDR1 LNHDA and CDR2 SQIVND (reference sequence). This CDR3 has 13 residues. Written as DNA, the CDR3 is TGTGCCAGTAGTATTTACGGAGACACTGAAGCTTTCTTT. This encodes CASSIYGDTEAFF.

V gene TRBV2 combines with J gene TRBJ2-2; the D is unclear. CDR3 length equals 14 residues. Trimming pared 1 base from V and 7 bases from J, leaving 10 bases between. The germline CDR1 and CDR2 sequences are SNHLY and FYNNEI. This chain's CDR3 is CASSEGELGGELFF. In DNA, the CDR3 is TGTGCCAGCAGTGAAGGAGAACTCGGCGGGGAGCTGTTTTTT.

CDR3 amino acids: CASSSGRGAGETQYF. DNA for the CDR3: TGCGCCAGCAGCTCCGGTCGGGGGGCAGGGGAGACCCAGTACTTC. The chain links TRBV5-1 to TRBJ2-5; a weak D match, TRBD2 (7 bases). Between the trimmed V and J ends, which lost 3 bases and 5 bases, there was a span of 17 bases. This CDR3 has 15 residues. CDR1 and CDR2 (germline): SGHRS, YFSETQ.

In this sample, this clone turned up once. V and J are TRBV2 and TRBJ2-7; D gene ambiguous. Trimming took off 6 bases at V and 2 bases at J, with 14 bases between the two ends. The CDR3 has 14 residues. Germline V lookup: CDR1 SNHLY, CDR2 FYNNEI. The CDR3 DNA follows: TGTGCCAGCAGACCCTATATACTTACCTACGAGCAGTACTTC. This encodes CASRPYILTYEQYF.

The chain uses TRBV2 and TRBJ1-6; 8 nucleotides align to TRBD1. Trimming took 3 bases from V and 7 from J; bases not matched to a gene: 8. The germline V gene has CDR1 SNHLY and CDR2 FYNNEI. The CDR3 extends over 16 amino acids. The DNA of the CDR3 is TGTGCCAGCAGTGAGAACGACAGGGGAAGGAATTCACCCCTCCACTTT. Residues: CASSENDRGRNSPLHF. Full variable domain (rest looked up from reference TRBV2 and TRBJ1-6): EPEVTQTPSHQVTQMGQEVILRCVPISNHLYFYWYRQILGQKVEFLVSFYNNEISEKSEIFDDQFSVERPDGSNFTLKIRSTKLEDSAMYFCASSENDRGRNSPLHFGNGTRLTVT.

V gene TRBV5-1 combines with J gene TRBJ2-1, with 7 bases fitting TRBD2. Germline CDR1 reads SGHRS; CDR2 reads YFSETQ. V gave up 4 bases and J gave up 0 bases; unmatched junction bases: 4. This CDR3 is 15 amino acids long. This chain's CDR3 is CASSTASGSYNEQFF. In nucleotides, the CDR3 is TGCGCCAGCAGCACCGCTAGCGGCTCCTACAATGAGCAGTTCTTC.

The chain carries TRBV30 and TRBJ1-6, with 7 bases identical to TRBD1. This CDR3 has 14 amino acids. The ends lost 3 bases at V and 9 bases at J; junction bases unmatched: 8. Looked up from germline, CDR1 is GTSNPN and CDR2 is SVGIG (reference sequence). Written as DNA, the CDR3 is TGTGCCTGGAGCATGTTAGGGGGCGGTTCACCCCTCCACTTT. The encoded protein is CAWSMLGGGSPLHF.

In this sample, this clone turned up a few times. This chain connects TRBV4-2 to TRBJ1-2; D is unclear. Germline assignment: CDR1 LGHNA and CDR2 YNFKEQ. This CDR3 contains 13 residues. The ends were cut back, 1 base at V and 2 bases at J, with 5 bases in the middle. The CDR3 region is CASSQAGNYGYTF. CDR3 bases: TGTGCCAGCAGCCAAGCCGGGAACTATGGCTACACCTTC.

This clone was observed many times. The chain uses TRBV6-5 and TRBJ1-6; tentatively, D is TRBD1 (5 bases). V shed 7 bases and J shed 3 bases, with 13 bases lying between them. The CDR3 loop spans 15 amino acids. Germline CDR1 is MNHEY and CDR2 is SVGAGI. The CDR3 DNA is TGTGCCAGCACCGGGGGGGGACTCTATAATTCACCCCTCCACTTT. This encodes CASTGGGLYNSPLHF.

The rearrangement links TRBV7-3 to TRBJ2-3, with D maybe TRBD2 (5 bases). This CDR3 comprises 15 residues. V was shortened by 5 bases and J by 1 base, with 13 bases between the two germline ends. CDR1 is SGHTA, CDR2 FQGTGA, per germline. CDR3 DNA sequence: TGTGCCAGCAGCGCCACGGGGTATGGCACAGATACGCAGTATTTT. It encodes CASSATGYGTDTQYF.

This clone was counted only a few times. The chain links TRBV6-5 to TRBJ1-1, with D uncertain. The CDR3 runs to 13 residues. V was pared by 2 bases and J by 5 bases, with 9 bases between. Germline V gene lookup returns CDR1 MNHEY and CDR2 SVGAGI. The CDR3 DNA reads TGTGCCAGCAGTTACCCTCACAGTACTGAAGCTTTCTTT. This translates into CASSYPHSTEAFF.

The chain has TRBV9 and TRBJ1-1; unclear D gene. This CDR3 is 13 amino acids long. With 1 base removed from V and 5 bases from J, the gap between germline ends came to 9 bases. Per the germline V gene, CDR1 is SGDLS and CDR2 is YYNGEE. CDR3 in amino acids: CASSVIGETEAFF. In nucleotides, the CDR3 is TGTGCCAGCAGCGTAATTGGGGAGACTGAAGCTTTCTTT.

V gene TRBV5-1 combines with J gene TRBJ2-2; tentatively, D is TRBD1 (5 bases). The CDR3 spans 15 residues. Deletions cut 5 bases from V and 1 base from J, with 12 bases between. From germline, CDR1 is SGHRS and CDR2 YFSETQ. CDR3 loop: CASSRGHKNTGELFF. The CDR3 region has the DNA TGCGCCAGCAGTCGAGGACACAAGAACACCGGGGAGCTGTTTTTT.

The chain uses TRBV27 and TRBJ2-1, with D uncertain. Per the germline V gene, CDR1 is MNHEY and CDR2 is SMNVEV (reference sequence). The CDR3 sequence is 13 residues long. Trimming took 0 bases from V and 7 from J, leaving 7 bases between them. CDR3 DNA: TGTGCCAGCAGTTTATCGCGAGAGAATGAGCAGTTCTTC. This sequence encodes CASSLSRENEQFF.

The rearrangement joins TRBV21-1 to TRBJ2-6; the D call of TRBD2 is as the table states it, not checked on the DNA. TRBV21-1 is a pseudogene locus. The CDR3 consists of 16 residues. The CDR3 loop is CASSGRERPGANVLTF. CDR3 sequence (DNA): TGTGCCAGCAGCGGACGCGAGCGGCCTGGGGCCAACGTCCTGACTTTC.

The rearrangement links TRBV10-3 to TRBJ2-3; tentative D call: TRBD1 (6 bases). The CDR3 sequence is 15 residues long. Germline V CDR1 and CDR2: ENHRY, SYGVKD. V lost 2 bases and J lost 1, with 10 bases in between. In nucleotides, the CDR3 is TGTGCCATCAGTGAGGGACAGCTAGGCACAGATACGCAGTATTTT. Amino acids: CAISEGQLGTDTQYF.

CDR3 residues: CASSSFGTSPYNEQFF. DNA of the CDR3: TGCGCCAGCAGCTCTTTCGGGACTAGCCCCTACAATGAGCAGTTCTTC. The V call is TRBV5-1, the J call TRBJ2-1; 9 positions agree with TRBD2. With 3 bases clipped from V and 2 bases from J, the junction kept 6 bases outside the gene matches. The CDR3 totals 16 residues. Germline CDR1 is SGHRS and CDR2 is YFSETQ.

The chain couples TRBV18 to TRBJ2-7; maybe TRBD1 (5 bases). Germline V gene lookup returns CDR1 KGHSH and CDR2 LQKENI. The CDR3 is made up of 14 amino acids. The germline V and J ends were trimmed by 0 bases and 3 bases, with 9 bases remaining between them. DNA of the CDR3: TGTGCCAGCTCACCACCGCCAGGGTACTACGAGCAGTACTTC. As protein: CASSPPPGYYEQYF.

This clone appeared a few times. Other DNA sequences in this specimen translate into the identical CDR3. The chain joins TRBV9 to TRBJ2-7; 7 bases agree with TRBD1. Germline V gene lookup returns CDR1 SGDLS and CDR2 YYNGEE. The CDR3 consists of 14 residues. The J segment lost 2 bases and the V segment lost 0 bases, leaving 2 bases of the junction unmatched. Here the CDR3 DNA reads TGTGCCAGCAGCGTAGGACAGGGCCCCTACGAGCAGTACTTC. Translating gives CASSVGQGPYEQYF. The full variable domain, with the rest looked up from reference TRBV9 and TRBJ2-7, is DSGVTQTPKHLITATGQRVTLRCSPRSGDLSVYWYQQSLDQGLQFLIQYYNGEERAKGNILERFSAQQFPDLHSELNLSSLELGDSALYFCASSVGQGPYEQYFGPGTRLTVT.

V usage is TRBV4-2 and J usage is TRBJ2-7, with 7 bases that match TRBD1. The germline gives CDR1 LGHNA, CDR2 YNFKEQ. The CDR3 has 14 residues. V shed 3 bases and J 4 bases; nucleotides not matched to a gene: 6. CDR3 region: CASSHDRVDYEQYF. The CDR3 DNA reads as TGTGCCAGCAGCCATGACAGGGTGGATTACGAGCAGTACTTC.

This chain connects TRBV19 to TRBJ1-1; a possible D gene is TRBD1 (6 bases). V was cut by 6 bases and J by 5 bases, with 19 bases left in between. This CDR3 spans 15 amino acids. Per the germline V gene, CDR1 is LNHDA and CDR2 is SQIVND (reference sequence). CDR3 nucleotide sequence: TGTGCCAGTAGATCGCTCCTCAGGGGCAGGACTGAAGCTTTCTTT. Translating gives CASRSLLRGRTEAFF.